The 17 T cell receptor beta chains reported below all come from one sample, sequenced in a study of OX40 agonist ivuxolimab in advanced cancers. Profiled with immunoSEQ multiplex PCR; TCRdb holds only in-frame clones, not every one. Among approximately 60,000 clones listed, around 93% were seen once. Specimen: CD4+ or CD8+ T cells sorted from blood, collected in a trial of the OX40 agonist ivuxolimab. The receptors were sampled from an adult with an advanced solid tumor such as melanoma, head and neck, liver or kidney cancer.

Comment on this clone: The same CDR3 is also encoded by other DNA sequences in this sample. The chain joins TRBV5-1 to TRBJ2-3; tentatively, D is TRBD1 or TRBD2 (6 bases each). From germline, CDR1 is SGHRS and CDR2 YFSETQ. Trimming left V 0 bases short and J 1 base short, with 12 bases between. The CDR3 runs 16 residues. CDR3: CASSLDGGLGTDTQYF. The CDR3 DNA reads as TGCGCCAGCAGCTTGGATGGGGGGCTCGGCACAGATACGCAGTATTTT.

This chain connects TRBV7-9 to TRBJ1-1, with D tentatively TRBD1 (5 bases). V was shortened by 5 bases and J by 3 bases, with 16 bases between the two germline ends. The CDR3 totals 15 residues. Germline loops: CDR1 SEHNR, CDR2 FQNEAQ (reference sequence). CDR3 region: CASSARLGQDTEAFF. In nucleotides, the CDR3 is TGTGCCAGCAGCGCCAGGTTAGGACAAGACACTGAAGCTTTCTTT.

This clone was observed a handful of times. The chain joins TRBV6-4 to TRBJ2-1, with 8 bases that match TRBD2. This CDR3 comprises 15 residues. J gave up 2 bases and V 0 bases, and 0 bases lay outside the gene matches. Per the germline V gene, CDR1 is MRHNA and CDR2 is SNTAGT. The CDR3 bases are TGTGCCAGCAGTGACTCTAGCGGGACCTACAATGAGCAGTTCTTC. Translated: CASSDSSGTYNEQFF.

The J gene is TRBJ2-1, the V gene TRBV6-4, with 10 bases identical to TRBD1. The germline V gene has CDR1 MRHNA and CDR2 SNTAGT. This CDR3 region has 15 residues. Trimming removed 2 bases from V and 7 bases from J; junction bases left unmatched: 5. CDR3 sequence: CASSDGTGDWNEQFF. CDR3 sequence (DNA): TGTGCCAGCAGTGACGGGACAGGGGATTGGAATGAGCAGTTCTTC.

The CDR3 DNA sequence: TGTGCCAGCAGCGACGGACTATTGACCTACAATGAGCAGTTCTTC. It specifies CASSDGLLTYNEQFF. The rearrangement uses TRBV7-9 and TRBJ2-1; TRBD2 might be the D (6 bases). The V and J ends lost 5 bases and 2 bases respectively, with 13 bases between them. This CDR3 has 15 residues. The V gene's germline CDR1 is SEHNR and CDR2 FQNEAQ (reference sequence).

This clone was counted once. J is TRBJ2-7 and V is TRBV28; D remains ambiguous. The V and J ends lost 1 base and 5 bases respectively, with 12 bases between them. The CDR3 totals 14 residues. CDR1 and CDR2 (germline): MDHEN, SYDVKM. CDR3 bases: TGTGCCAGCAGTTTATTCGGTAGGGCCGACGAGCAGTACTTC. Its translation is CASSLFGRADEQYF.

The rearrangement links TRBV9 to TRBJ2-3, with unresolved D. Trimming removed 3 bases at V and 1 base at J, with 9 bases between. This CDR3 has 14 residues. Germline loops: CDR1 SGDLS, CDR2 YYNGEE. CDR3 nucleotides: TGTGCCAGCAGCGGGAGTGGGGGCACAGATACGCAGTATTTT. It yields the protein CASSGSGGTDTQYF.

The chain joins TRBV6-5 to TRBJ2-1; 13 nucleotides align to TRBD2. The germline V gene has CDR1 MNHEY and CDR2 SVGAGI. The ends lost 6 bases at V and 6 bases at J; junction bases unmatched: 5. CDR3 size: 15 residues. The CDR3 DNA reads as TGTGCCAGCAGACGGACTAGCGGGAGAACCAATGAGCAGTTCTTC. Protein product: CASRRTSGRTNEQFF.

The chain joins TRBV27 to TRBJ1-4; possibly TRBD1 for D (6 bases). The length of the CDR3 is 13 residues. Trimming removed 1 base at V and 8 bases at J, with 8 bases between. CDR1 is MNHEY and CDR2 is SMNVEV in the germline V gene (reference sequence). The CDR3 loop is CASSLWRGEKLFF. CDR3 DNA: TGTGCCAGCAGTTTATGGAGGGGGGAAAAACTGTTTTTT.

A single count supports this clone. The J gene is TRBJ2-5, the V gene TRBV7-9; 8 nucleotides agree with TRBD1. There are 15 residues in the CDR3. The germline CDR1 and CDR2 sequences are SEHNR and FQNEAQ (reference sequence). After removal of 3 bases from V and 5 bases from J, the junction contained 8 bases not matched to a gene. DNA for the CDR3: TGTGCCAGCAGCTTCCGACAGGGGCAAGAGGAGACCCAGTACTTC. This sequence encodes CASSFRQGQEETQYF.

This chain connects TRBV5-6 to TRBJ1-3; D call uncertain. This CDR3 has 15 residues. The germline gives CDR1 SGHDT, CDR2 YYEEEE. Trimming pared 3 bases from V and 0 bases from J, leaving 10 bases between. In nucleotides, the CDR3 is TGTGCCAGCAGCTATACAGCGGGCTCTGGAAACACCATATATTTT. Translating it yields CASSYTAGSGNTIYF.

The chain has TRBV19 and TRBJ2-7, with D possibly TRBD1 on 5 matching bases. Germline V CDR1 and CDR2: LNHDA, SQIVND (reference sequence). This CDR3 has 13 amino acids. V was shortened by 7 bases and J by 12 bases, with 22 bases between the two germline ends. As DNA, the CDR3 is TGTGCCAGTAACACCCCGACACTTCAGGGCTCGTACTTC. Translated, it gives CASNTPTLQGSYF. The whole variable domain, remainder taken from reference TRBV19 and TRBJ2-7, is DGGITQSPKYLFRKEGQNVTLSCEQNLNHDAMYWYRQDPGQGLRLIYYSQIVNDFQKGDIAEGYSVSREKKESFPLTVTSAQKNPTAFYLCASNTPTLQGSYFGPGTRLTVT.

The rearrangement uses TRBV5-5 and TRBJ2-2; maybe TRBD1 (6 bases). Germline CDR1 SGHKS, CDR2 YYEKEE (reference sequence). V shed 4 bases and J shed 8 bases, with 27 bases lying between them. This CDR3 is built from 18 residues. CDR3 coding DNA: TGTGCCAGCAGCCGTTCTGACCCTCAAAGGGGGACGACAGGGGAGCTGTTTTTT. It codes for CASSRSDPQRGTTGELFF. Complete variable domain (other parts from reference TRBV5-5 and TRBJ2-2): DAGVTQSPTHLIKTRGQQVTLRCSPISGHKSVSWYQQVLGQGPQFIFQYYEKEERGRGNFPDRFSARQFPNYSSELNVNALLLGDSALYLCASSRSDPQRGTTGELFFGEGSRLTVL.

In DNA form, the CDR3 reads TGTGCCAGCATCCCTAGGGCAGGAACTGAAGCTTTCTTT. Its translation is CASIPRAGTEAFF. The chain carries TRBV21-1 and TRBJ1-1. TRBV21-1 is noted as a pseudogene. This CDR3 spans 13 amino acids.

This clone has more than one count but fewer than ten. CDR3 DNA: TGTGCCAGCAGCTTACAAGCCGGACACACTGAAGCTTTCTTT. Amino acids: CASSLQAGHTEAFF. V usage is TRBV7-9 and J usage is TRBJ1-1; unclear D gene. The CDR3 is 14 residues long. With 2 bases removed from V and 3 bases from J, the gap between germline ends came to 10 bases. The germline gives CDR1 SEHNR, CDR2 FQNEAQ (reference sequence).

V gene TRBV14 combines with J gene TRBJ2-7; a weak D match, TRBD1 (6 bases). Germline V gene sequence: CDR1 SGHDN, CDR2 FVKESK. This CDR3 is built from 15 residues. The V end was cut by 0 bases, the J end by 0 bases, with 9 bases between. The CDR3 DNA sequence: TGTGCCAGCAGCCAAGACCAGGGGAGCTCCTACGAGCAGTACTTC. Amino acid sequence: CASSQDQGSSYEQYF. Looking up the rest from reference TRBV14 and TRBJ2-7 gives the full variable domain: EAGVTQFPSHSVIEKGQTVTLRCDPISGHDNLYWYRRVMGKEIKFLLHFVKESKQDESGMPNNRFLAERTGGTYSTLKVQPAELEDSGVYFCASSQDQGSSYEQYFGPGTRLTVT.

The chain couples TRBV5-1 to TRBJ2-5, with D possibly TRBD1 on 5 matching bases. The CDR3 extends over 13 amino acids. CDR1 is SGHRS and CDR2 is YFSETQ in the germline V gene. The germline V and J ends were trimmed by 4 bases and 5 bases, with 12 bases remaining between them. The CDR3 sequence: CASSRWAGETQYF. As DNA, the CDR3 is TGCGCCAGCAGCAGGTGGGCAGGGGAGACCCAGTACTTC.